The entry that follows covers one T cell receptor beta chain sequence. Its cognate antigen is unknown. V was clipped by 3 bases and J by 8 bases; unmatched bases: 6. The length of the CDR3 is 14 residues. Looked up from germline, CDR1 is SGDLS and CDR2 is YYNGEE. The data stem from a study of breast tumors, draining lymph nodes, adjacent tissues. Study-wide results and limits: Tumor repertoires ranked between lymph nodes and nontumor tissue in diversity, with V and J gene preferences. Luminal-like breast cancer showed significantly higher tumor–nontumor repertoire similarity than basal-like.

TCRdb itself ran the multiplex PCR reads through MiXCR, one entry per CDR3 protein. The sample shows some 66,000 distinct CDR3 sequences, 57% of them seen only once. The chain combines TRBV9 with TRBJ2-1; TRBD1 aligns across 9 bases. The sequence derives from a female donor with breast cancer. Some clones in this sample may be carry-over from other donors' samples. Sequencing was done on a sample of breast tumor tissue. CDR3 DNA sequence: TGTGCCAGCAGCGCCGGGACAGGGAGCGATGAGCAGTTCTTC. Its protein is CASSAGTGSDEQFF.